These 32 T cell receptor beta chains came from one sample sequenced in a study of human T cells and chemical hapten exposure. TCRdb reprocessed the RACE reads via MiXCR and lists one record per CDR3 protein. This sample carries around 52,000 distinct CDR3 sequences, approximately 9.3% of them seen once, and the ten largest clones take roughly 14%. Time point defined: patch test 1, 2 weeks after DPC sensitization. The treatment denotes: therapeutic diphenylcyclopropenone sensitization with weekly scalp DPC. The source material was whole blood, sampled in connection with sensitization to the hapten diphenylcyclopropenone (DPC). The origin of the receptors is a woman between 35 and 50 years old with alopecia areata. Some clones in this sample may be carry-over from other donors' samples.

Only a few counts were recorded for this clonotype. The gene calls are TRBV29-1 and TRBJ1-1; TRBD1 agrees at 8 bases. The germline V gene encodes CDR1 SQVTM and CDR2 ANQGSEA. V lost 7 bases to trimming and J lost 8 bases; unmatched junction nucleotides: 6. The CDR3 contains 11 residues. CDR3 region: CSGDRGGEAFF. DNA for the CDR3: TGCAGCGGTGACAGGGGCGGAGAAGCTTTCTTT.

This clonotype was seen many times. The chain employs TRBV3-1 and TRBJ2-5, with 9 bases that match TRBD2. Germline V CDR1 and CDR2: LGHDT, YNNKEL (reference sequence). This CDR3 contains 18 residues. V shed 4 bases, J shed 4 bases, and the junction held 16 bases outside the gene matches. The CDR3 region is CASSPRGAGGKIGETQYF. The CDR3 region has the DNA TGTGCCAGCAGCCCCCGAGGGGCGGGGGGGAAGATCGGAGAGACCCAGTACTTC.

This clonotype came up many times. The chain has TRBV19 and TRBJ2-1; no reliable D call. Germline V gene data show CDR1 as LNHDA and CDR2 as SQIVND (reference sequence). Trimming removed 3 bases at V and 2 bases at J, with 11 bases between. The CDR3 length is 15 residues. The chain's CDR3 is CASSMSAYPYNEQFF. Written as DNA, the CDR3 is TGTGCCAGTAGTATGAGCGCCTATCCCTACAATGAGCAGTTCTTC.

This clonotype was found a few times. The rearrangement joins TRBV9 to TRBJ1-1, with D hard to call. Looked up from germline, CDR1 is SGDLS and CDR2 is YYNGEE. This CDR3 has 13 residues. Trimming took off 0 bases at V and 7 bases at J, with 10 bases between the two ends. The CDR3 protein is CASSVGEGDEAFF. CDR3 in DNA: TGTGCCAGCAGCGTAGGGGAGGGAGATGAAGCTTTCTTT. Drawing the rest from reference TRBV9 and TRBJ1-1, the complete variable domain is DSGVTQTPKHLITATGQRVTLRCSPRSGDLSVYWYQQSLDQGLQFLIQYYNGEERAKGNILERFSAQQFPDLHSELNLSSLELGDSALYFCASSVGEGDEAFFGQGTRLTVV.

This clonotype was observed at least ten times. This chain uses TRBV7-8 with TRBJ1-6; weak D call: TRBD1 (6 bases). The germline CDR1 and CDR2 sequences are SGHVS and FQNEAQ. The CDR3 sequence is 16 residues long. Trimming removed 5 bases at V and 0 bases at J, with 11 bases between. The CDR3 nucleotides read TGTGCCAGCAGCAAGTCGGACAGCTCCTATAATTCACCCCTCCACTTT. It is translated as CASSKSDSSYNSPLHF.

This clonotype was recorded at least ten times. The chain employs TRBV7-9 and TRBJ1-2; the D gene is possibly TRBD1 (6 bases). CDR1 is SEHNR, CDR2 FQNEAQ, per germline (reference sequence). The length of the CDR3 is 16 residues. V was clipped by 5 bases and J by 1 base, with 17 bases between them. CDR3 amino acids: CASSRRSGGLNYGYTF. Here the CDR3 DNA reads TGTGCCAGCAGCCGGCGCAGCGGGGGGCTTAACTATGGCTACACCTTC.

This clonotype was detected many times. The chain links TRBV7-9 to TRBJ2-3, with TRBD2 matching 13 bases. The CDR3 consists of 18 residues. Losses at the gene ends were 0 bases for V and 0 bases for J; bases not matched to a gene: 3. The germline V gene encodes CDR1 SEHNR and CDR2 FQNEAQ (reference sequence). CDR3 nucleotide sequence: TGTGCCAGCAGCTTAGCTGGGACTAGCGGGGCCAGCACAGATACGCAGTATTTT. Protein: CASSLAGTSGASTDTQYF.

The sample holds many counts of this clonotype. One end of the junction varies from germline; a read error may be responsible. The rearrangement links TRBV7-9 to TRBJ1-3; D uncertain. CDR1 is SEHNR, CDR2 FQNEAQ, per germline (reference sequence). This CDR3 is 12 amino acids long. The CDR3 loop is CASSLEAREGNF. As DNA, the CDR3 is TGTGCCAGCAGCTTAGAGGCGAGGGAAGGCAATTTT.

In this sample, this clonotype turned up many times. V is TRBV12-3 or TRBV12-4 and J is TRBJ1-6, with 7 bases fitting TRBD1. This CDR3 has 20 amino acids. With 4 bases clipped from V and 0 bases from J, the junction kept 15 bases outside the gene matches. The CDR3 loop is CASSSSNRGLTSSYNSPLHF. In nucleotides, the CDR3 is TGTGCCAGCAGTTCATCAAACAGGGGATTGACCAGCTCCTATAATTCACCCCTCCACTTT.

This clonotype was counted only a few times. The chain is built from TRBV29-1 and TRBJ2-3; D not resolved. Germline assignment: CDR1 SQVTM and CDR2 ANQGSEA. The V end lost 6 bases, the J end lost 6 bases, and 16 bases lay between the germline ends. The CDR3 runs to 13 residues. In DNA, the CDR3 is TGCAGCGTCGCAACCGGGCCGGATGATACGCAGTATTTT. This sequence encodes CSVATGPDDTQYF.

The chain joins TRBV30 to TRBJ2-7; D perhaps matches TRBD1 (5 bases). The CDR3 covers 12 residues. Germline-derived CDR1 and CDR2 are GTSNPN and SVGIG (reference sequence). Trimming left V 4 bases short and J 2 bases short, with 9 bases between. The CDR3 loop is CAWNSGTYEQYF. The CDR3 DNA is TGTGCCTGGAATTCAGGGACCTACGAGCAGTACTTC. Drawing the rest from reference TRBV30 and TRBJ2-7, the complete variable domain is SQTIHQWPATLVQPVGSPLSLECTVEGTSNPNLYWYRQAAGRGLQLLFYSVGIGQISSEVPQNLSASRPQDRQFILSSKKLLLSDSGFYLCAWNSGTYEQYFGPGTRLTVT.

The V call is TRBV15, the J call TRBJ2-7; 10 positions agree with TRBD2. V shed 0 bases, J shed 6 bases, and the junction held 5 bases outside the gene matches. Germline CDR1 and CDR2: LNHNV and YYDKDF (reference sequence). This CDR3 is built from 15 residues. CDR3 nucleotides: TGTGCCACCAGCAGAGATGGGGGACTAGCGTTCGAGCAGTACTTC. Its protein product is CATSRDGGLAFEQYF.

V and J are TRBV12-3 or TRBV12-4 and TRBJ2-2; 7 nucleotides agree with TRBD1. J was trimmed by 5 bases and V by 3 bases; bases with no gene match: 6. The CDR3 is 15 amino acids. The CDR3 sequence is CASSLMTGKTGELFF. The CDR3 bases are TGTGCCAGCAGTTTGATGACAGGGAAAACCGGGGAGCTGTTTTTT.

This clonotype was found many times. The CDR3 loop is CASSVGQELQPQHF. In DNA form, the CDR3 reads TGTGCCAGCAGCGTAGGACAGGAGCTGCAGCCCCAGCATTTT. This rearrangement joins TRBV9 to TRBJ1-5, with D tentatively TRBD1 (6 bases). CDR1 and CDR2 (germline): SGDLS, YYNGEE. The CDR3 length is 14 residues. V gave up 0 bases and J gave up 7 bases, with 11 bases separating them.

This clonotype was detected many times. The chain couples TRBV14 to TRBJ1-3; D not certain. Germline CDR1 reads SGHDN; CDR2 reads FVKESK. The CDR3 covers 16 residues. V lost 1 base, J lost 0 bases, and 10 bases lay in between. CDR3 sequence (DNA): TGTGCCAGCAGCCAAGGATTCCTAGGCTCTGGAAACACCATATATTTT. As protein: CASSQGFLGSGNTIYF.

Of note for this clonotype: Its ends do not fully match the called genes, so a read error is possible. The chain uses TRBV5-4 and TRBJ1-2; 7 nucleotides match TRBD1. Germline V lookup: CDR1 SGHNT, CDR2 YYREEE (reference sequence). This CDR3 is built from 13 residues. In nucleotides, the CDR3 is TGTGCCAGCACCTTGGACAGGACGTATGGCTACACCTTC. Translated: CASTLDRTYGYTF.

The J gene is TRBJ2-3, the V gene TRBV9; 11 bases align to TRBD2. The germline V gene encodes CDR1 SGDLS and CDR2 YYNGEE. The CDR3 is 15 amino acids. V shed 2 bases and J 4 bases; nucleotides not matched to a gene: 3. The DNA of the CDR3 is TGTGCCAGCAGCGTCGCTAGCGGGGGGTCAGATACGCAGTATTTT. It yields the protein CASSVASGGSDTQYF.

This clonotype was detected a few times. This chain links TRBV29-1 with TRBJ1-2; D gene unclear. The CDR3 totals 12 residues. V shed 4 bases and J shed 4 bases, with 10 bases lying between them. Germline V gene data show CDR1 as SQVTM and CDR2 as ANQGSEA. The CDR3 DNA reads TGCAGCGTTGTGACACCTCCCTATGGCTACACCTTC. Protein sequence: CSVVTPPYGYTF.

V and J are TRBV9 and TRBJ1-6; 7 bases agree with TRBD1. V shed 3 bases, J shed 8 bases, and the junction held 8 bases outside the gene matches. The CDR3 totals 15 residues. Germline V lookup: CDR1 SGDLS, CDR2 YYNGEE. In DNA, the CDR3 is TGTGCCAGCAGCGGCTCCGACAGGGCATATTCACCCCTCCACTTT. Its protein product is CASSGSDRAYSPLHF.

This clonotype was counted ten times or more. The chain uses TRBV29-1 and TRBJ2-1, with D possibly matching TRBD2 (5 bases). Per germline, CDR1 SQVTM and CDR2 ANQGSEA. The CDR3 contains 14 residues. Trimming stripped 5 bases from V and 0 bases from J, with 11 bases between. CDR3 coding DNA: TGCAGCGTTCAGCCGGGGAGCTCCTACAATGAGCAGTTCTTC. Translating gives CSVQPGSSYNEQFF.

The chain uses TRBV24-1 and TRBJ2-1; D is unresolved. V lost 3 bases and J lost 8, with 4 bases in between. Looked up from germline, CDR1 is KGHDR and CDR2 is SFDVKD. The CDR3 length is 11 residues. CDR3: CATSDGHEQFF. CDR3 DNA: TGTGCCACCAGTGATGGCCATGAGCAGTTCTTC.

V gene TRBV30 combines with J gene TRBJ1-5, with a weak D call TRBD1 (6 bases). The CDR3 consists of 16 residues. Germline lookup yields CDR1 GTSNPN and CDR2 SVGIG (reference sequence). The V end lost 2 bases, the J end lost 6 bases, and 20 bases lay between the germline ends. The CDR3 loop is CAWSTKGQWPGQPQHF. CDR3 in DNA: TGTGCCTGGAGTACAAAGGGACAATGGCCGGGTCAGCCCCAGCATTTT.

This clonotype was observed at least ten times. The chain uses TRBV7-9 and TRBJ2-2; no firm D call. V gave up 5 bases and J gave up 0 bases, with 16 bases separating them. Germline CDR1 is SEHNR and CDR2 is FQNEAQ (reference sequence). This CDR3 contains 17 residues. CDR3 DNA: TGTGCCAGCAGCGAAGAACTATTGGAAACGAACACCGGGGAGCTGTTTTTT. Amino acid sequence: CASSEELLETNTGELFF.

The sample holds many counts of this clonotype. The chain joins TRBV7-6 to TRBJ2-1, with D perhaps TRBD2 (7 bases). There are 11 residues in the CDR3. The germline V gene encodes CDR1 SGHVS and CDR2 FNYEAQ. With 8 bases removed from V and 9 bases from J, the gap between germline ends came to 11 bases. The chain's CDR3 is CASGGAREQFF. DNA for the CDR3: TGTGCCAGCGGGGGGGCCCGTGAGCAGTTCTTC.

The table lists this clonotype with many counts. The chain couples TRBV20-1 to TRBJ1-2, with a weak D call TRBD1 (5 bases). The germline gives CDR1 DFQATT, CDR2 SNEGSKA (reference sequence). V gave up 0 bases and J gave up 0 bases, with 8 bases separating them. The length of the CDR3 is 14 residues. The CDR3 is CSARDRGANYGYTF. The CDR3 bases are TGCAGTGCTAGAGATAGGGGAGCTAACTATGGCTACACCTTC.

The chain joins TRBV28 to TRBJ2-2; D remains ambiguous. The CDR3 spans 16 residues. CDR1 and CDR2 from the germline V gene are MDHEN and SYDVKM. V lost 6 bases to trimming and J lost 2 bases, with 16 bases between them. The CDR3 coding sequence is TGTGCCAGCAGCCGACCGGTTATCCTTAACACCGGGGAGCTGTTTTTT. Protein product: CASSRPVILNTGELFF.

This clonotype has at least ten counts. The V gene is TRBV21-1, the J gene TRBJ1-2. TRBV21-1 is deemed a pseudogene. This CDR3 comprises 17 residues. The CDR3, as DNA: TGTGCCAGCAGCAAAGTGTTAGAGGAAACAGCTTGTACAGGCTACACCTTC. Residues: CASSKVLEETACTGYTF.

This clonotype was seen repeatedly, ten times or more. The chain recombines TRBV7-9 with TRBJ2-5; possibly TRBD2 for D (5 bases). Germline-derived CDR1 and CDR2 are SEHNR and FQNEAQ (reference sequence). This CDR3 comprises 16 residues. The V end was cut by 3 bases, the J end by 1 base, with 15 bases between. CDR3 region: CASSFASGIVQETQYF. The CDR3 DNA reads TGTGCCAGCAGCTTTGCGTCCGGGATTGTCCAAGAGACCCAGTACTTC.

This clonotype occurred many times. V usage is TRBV9 and J usage is TRBJ2-7, with a possible D match to TRBD2 (6 bases). This CDR3 spans 13 amino acids. V was pared by 3 bases and J by 6 bases, with 13 bases between. The V gene's germline CDR1 is SGDLS and CDR2 YYNGEE. CDR3 loop: CASSGDSGPEQYF. CDR3 coding DNA: TGTGCCAGCAGCGGTGACAGCGGGCCCGAGCAGTACTTC.

This clonotype was detected only a few times. This rearrangement joins TRBV20-1 to TRBJ1-6, with D uncertain. Germline CDR1 is DFQATT and CDR2 is SNEGSKA (reference sequence). V shed 3 bases and J shed 5 bases, with 17 bases lying between them. The CDR3 runs 16 residues. The CDR3: CSARPSGMVNNSPLHF. CDR3 nucleotides: TGCAGTGCTAGGCCCAGCGGCATGGTCAATAATTCACCCCTCCACTTT.

This clonotype was seen a handful of times. V is TRBV19 and J is TRBJ2-7, with TRBD1 matching over 9 bases. CDR1 and CDR2 from the germline V gene are LNHDA and SQIVND (reference sequence). This CDR3 spans 14 amino acids. V gave up 4 bases and J gave up 3 bases; unmatched junction bases: 4. CDR3 bases: TGTGCCAGTAGTACTCAGACAGGGGGCTACGAGCAGTACTTC. As protein: CASSTQTGGYEQYF. Using reference TRBV19 and TRBJ2-7 for the parts outside the CDR3, the full variable domain is DGGITQSPKYLFRKEGQNVTLSCEQNLNHDAMYWYRQDPGQGLRLIYYSQIVNDFQKGDIAEGYSVSREKKESFPLTVTSAQKNPTAFYLCASSTQTGGYEQYFGPGTRLTVT.

This clonotype was seen more than once but under ten times. The rearrangement joins TRBV4-3 to TRBJ1-1, with TRBD1 matching 9 bases. This CDR3 region has 15 residues. Germline V gene lookup returns CDR1 LGHNA and CDR2 YSLEER. The V and J ends lost 4 bases and 7 bases, in that order; junction bases with no gene match: 10. The CDR3, as DNA: TGCGCCAGCAGCCCCGGGACAGGGCTCCCCCGTGAAGCTTTCTTT. Encoded protein: CASSPGTGLPREAFF.